This T cell receptor beta chain was identified during a study of control samples from healthy donors and cancer patients. V gave up 9 bases and J gave up 0 bases; unmatched junction bases: 3. Germline V gives CDR1 KGHDR, CDR2 SFDVKD. The CDR3 covers 13 residues. Profiling relied on immunoSEQ multiplex PCR, and the TCRdb table lists in-frame clones only, not all of them. The sample lists about 120,000 clones, over 75% occurring once. This sequence originates from a man aged 18 to 29 in good health. The sample was blood. The chain has TRBV24-1 and TRBJ2-7; 8 bases fit TRBD2. Written as DNA, the CDR3 is TGTGCCACCCTCCGGGGGGGCTCCTACGAGCAGTACTTC. This sequence encodes CATLRGGSYEQYF.